The 28 T cell receptor beta chains given below trace back to one sample, sequenced in a study of T cell repertoires in cytomegalovirus infection. TCRdb re-analysed the reads in MiXCR, keeping a single row per CDR3 protein. The data contain about 490,000 distinct CDR3 sequences, 10% to 12% of them singletons. Specimen: PBMCs. The receptors were gathered from a human donor in good health (CMV status not recorded). Some clones in this sample may be carry-over from other donors' samples.

In its sample, this clonotype was seen a few times. The chain recombines TRBV14 with TRBJ2-1; a weak D match, TRBD1 (6 bases). Germline V gene data show CDR1 as SGHDN and CDR2 as FVKESK. This CDR3 spans 17 amino acids. Trimming took off 1 base at V and 8 bases at J, with 21 bases between the two ends. The CDR3, as DNA: TGTGCCAGCAGCCAAGCTTGGGGGTGGTCGAAGGGGGATGAGCAGTTCTTC. It encodes CASSQAWGWSKGDEQFF.

This clonotype has at least ten counts. The gene calls are TRBV6-5 and TRBJ1-2, with D possibly TRBD1 on 6 matching bases. Deletions cut 6 bases from V and 5 bases from J, with 13 bases between. Germline V gene lookup returns CDR1 MNHEY and CDR2 SVGAGI. CDR3 length: 13 residues. The CDR3 protein is CASRGGRGYGYTF. The CDR3 DNA follows: TGTGCCAGCAGGGGGGGGCGAGGGTATGGCTACACCTTC.

This clonotype has more than one count but fewer than ten. The gene calls are TRBV10-3 and TRBJ2-5, with D maybe TRBD2 (5 bases). Trimming took 3 bases from V and 7 from J, leaving 9 bases between them. CDR1 is ENHRY and CDR2 is SYGVKD in the germline V gene. This CDR3 spans 12 amino acids. The chain's CDR3 is CAISEFEGTQYF. The CDR3 DNA follows: TGTGCCATCAGTGAATTCGAGGGGACCCAGTACTTC.

Ten or more counts support this clonotype. V and J are TRBV28 and TRBJ1-2; D is perhaps TRBD1 (6 bases). V was shortened by 7 bases and J by 4 bases, with 22 bases between the two germline ends. The CDR3 consists of 16 residues. CDR1 MDHEN and CDR2 SYDVKM come from the germline V gene. CDR3 bases: TGTGCCAGCATGGGACAACCTCAAGGGGGTATCTATGGCTACACCTTC. Translating gives CASMGQPQGGIYGYTF.

This clonotype was found many times. The chain carries TRBV28 and TRBJ2-1; weak D call: TRBD2 (6 bases). CDR1 and CDR2 (germline): MDHEN, SYDVKM. With 5 bases removed from V and 2 bases from J, the gap between germline ends came to 13 bases. CDR3 length: 15 amino acids. The CDR3 DNA reads TGTGCCAGCAGTCCCCCGGGAGCACCCTACAATGAGCAGTTCTTC. Amino acid sequence: CASSPPGAPYNEQFF.

In its sample, this clonotype was seen many times. The chain recombines TRBV6-1 with TRBJ1-5; unclear D gene. Germline assignment: CDR1 MNHNS and CDR2 SASEGT. This CDR3 spans 14 amino acids. Trimming took 0 bases from V and 6 from J, leaving 9 bases between them. DNA for the CDR3: TGTGCCAGCAGTGAAGCGCTCGCTGGTCAGCCCCAGCATTTT. It codes for CASSEALAGQPQHF.

In its sample, this clonotype was seen many times. This chain links TRBV20-1 with TRBJ2-6; D may be TRBD2 (6 bases). V dropped 6 bases and J dropped 2 bases, with 17 bases sitting between them. CDR3 length: 16 residues. The germline V gene encodes CDR1 DFQATT and CDR2 SNEGSKA (reference sequence). The CDR3 is CSARRGGAPGANVLTF. CDR3 DNA: TGCAGTGCCAGAAGAGGCGGGGCCCCTGGGGCCAACGTCCTGACTTTC.

The J gene is TRBJ1-1, the V gene TRBV15, with TRBD1 as a possible D gene (6 bases). Germline assignment: CDR1 LNHNV and CDR2 YYDKDF (reference sequence). The CDR3 spans 14 residues. V lost 4 bases and J lost 1, with 10 bases in between. DNA for the CDR3: TGTGCCACCAGCACCGGACAGTCGAACACTGAAGCTTTCTTT. Amino acid sequence: CATSTGQSNTEAFF.

Notes on this clonotype: This may arise from a read error, as a much more abundant clone is one base away. The chain has TRBV19 and TRBJ1-1; D is unresolved. Germline V gene sequence: CDR1 LNHDA, CDR2 SQIVND (reference sequence). Trimming took off 4 bases at V and 0 bases at J, with 12 bases between the two ends. CDR3 size: 15 residues. The CDR3 DNA reads TGTGCCAGTAGTAAGGAGGAACAGATGAACACTGAAGCTTTCTTT. It yields the protein CASSKEEQMNTEAFF.

This clonotype was counted ten times or more. The chain combines TRBV7-8 with TRBJ2-3, with D perhaps given as TRBD1 or TRBD2 (5 bases each). CDR1 and CDR2 (germline): SGHVS, FQNEAQ. Trimming took off 4 bases at V and 7 bases at J, with 9 bases between the two ends. This CDR3 comprises 12 residues. The CDR3 sequence: CASSSQGHTQYF. The CDR3 nucleotides read TGTGCCAGCAGCTCGCAGGGACATACGCAGTATTTT.

This clonotype was seen at least ten times. The V gene is TRBV7-9, the J gene TRBJ1-1; TRBD1 agrees at 11 bases. V lost 5 bases to trimming and J lost 3 bases; unmatched junction nucleotides: 5. The CDR3 is 15 amino acids. The germline gives CDR1 SEHNR, CDR2 FQNEAQ (reference sequence). This CDR3 is CASSGQGAVDTEAFF. CDR3 bases: TGTGCCAGCAGCGGACAGGGGGCGGTCGACACTGAAGCTTTCTTT. Filled out from reference TRBV7-9 and TRBJ1-1, the complete variable domain reads DTGVSQNPRHKITKRGQNVTFRCDPISEHNRLYWYRQTLGQGPEFLTYFQNEAQLEKSRLLSDRFSAERPKGSFSTLEIQRTEQGDSAMYLCASSGQGAVDTEAFFGQGTRLTVV.

In its sample, this clonotype was seen a few times. This chain connects TRBV14 to TRBJ1-6; the D is unclear. Germline V gene data show CDR1 as SGHDN and CDR2 as FVKESK. V was pared by 1 base and J by 9 bases, with 13 bases between. CDR3 length: 15 residues. For the CDR3, the DNA is TGTGCCAGCAGCCAAGGGGTTAGAGGGAGTTCACCCCTCCACTTT. Protein sequence: CASSQGVRGSSPLHF.

The chain employs TRBV5-5 and TRBJ2-5, with 12 bases aligning to TRBD1. The trim removed 4 bases at V and 4 bases at J, leaving 8 bases unmatched. The CDR3 is 16 amino acids. CDR1 and CDR2 from the germline V gene are SGHKS and YYEKEE (reference sequence). DNA of the CDR3: TGTGCCAGCAGCCTCCGGGTGGGACAGGGGGCAGAGACCCAGTACTTC. This translates into CASSLRVGQGAETQYF.

This clonotype came up many times. This chain connects TRBV2 to TRBJ2-1; no definite D call. The germline gives CDR1 SNHLY, CDR2 FYNNEI. V lost 7 bases to trimming and J lost 0 bases, with 7 bases between them. The CDR3 extends over 13 amino acids. CDR3 bases: TGTGCCAGCAAGCTGAGCTCCTACAATGAGCAGTTCTTC. Translating gives CASKLSSYNEQFF.

This clonotype appeared many times. The chain employs TRBV29-1 and TRBJ2-3; weak D call: TRBD1 (6 bases). The germline V gene encodes CDR1 SQVTM and CDR2 ANQGSEA. The CDR3 length is 18 residues. Trimming left V 7 bases short and J 2 bases short, with 28 bases between. The CDR3 nucleotides read TGCAGCGAAAAGGGACATCCTAACACGGACGGGCCCACAGATACGCAGTATTTT. Its translation is CSEKGHPNTDGPTDTQYF.

Ten or more counts support this clonotype. The chain combines TRBV12-3 or TRBV12-4 with TRBJ2-5, with a weak D call TRBD2 (6 bases). V was pared by 3 bases and J by 5 bases, with 10 bases between. The CDR3 has 13 amino acids. The CDR3 region has the DNA TGTGCCAGCAGTTTGTCGGGGGTCGAGACCCAGTACTTC. It encodes CASSLSGVETQYF.

The V gene is TRBV11-2, the J gene TRBJ2-4; the match to TRBD2 covers 8 bases. Germline V gives CDR1 SGHAT, CDR2 FQNNGV. The CDR3 is 19 residues long. With V trimmed by 4 bases and J by 0 bases, 14 bases remained unmatched. The chain's CDR3 is CASSSHPRLAKRAKNIQYF. In nucleotides, the CDR3 is TGTGCCAGCAGCTCACATCCGCGACTAGCGAAGCGAGCCAAAAACATTCAGTACTTC. The variable domain in full, with the rest retrieved from reference TRBV11-2 and TRBJ2-4, is EAGVAQSPRYKIIEKRQSVAFWCNPISGHATLYWYQQILGQGPKLLIQFQNNGVVDDSQLPKDRFSAERLKGVDSTLKIQPAKLEDSAVYLCASSSHPRLAKRAKNIQYFGAGTRLSVL.

This clonotype was seen repeatedly, ten times or more. The chain recombines TRBV20-1 with TRBJ1-1; D not resolved. The V end lost 4 bases, the J end lost 0 bases, and 9 bases lay between the germline ends. The CDR3 spans 13 residues. CDR1 is DFQATT and CDR2 is SNEGSKA in the germline V gene (reference sequence). For the CDR3, the DNA is TGCAGTGCTAAACACAGCATGAACACTGAAGCTTTCTTT. The encoded protein is CSAKHSMNTEAFF.

This clonotype was recorded many times. This rearrangement joins TRBV29-1 to TRBJ2-6; D possibly corresponds to TRBD2 (7 bases). The ends were cut back, 5 bases at V and 1 base at J, with 15 bases in the middle. CDR1 and CDR2 (germline): SQVTM, ANQGSEA. This CDR3 contains 16 residues. The CDR3 loop reads CSVPGGGSSGANVLTF. As DNA, the CDR3 is TGCAGCGTTCCGGGGGGCGGGAGTTCTGGGGCCAACGTCCTGACTTTC.

This clonotype was detected ten times or more. This rearrangement joins TRBV6-5 to TRBJ1-2; tentative D call: TRBD1 (5 bases). V gave up 2 bases and J gave up 6 bases, with 7 bases separating them. Looked up from germline, CDR1 is MNHEY and CDR2 is SVGAGI. There are 12 residues in the CDR3. The CDR3 loop is CASSYGGNGYTF. As DNA, the CDR3 is TGTGCCAGCAGTTACGGGGGGAATGGCTACACCTTC.

This clonotype was seen at least ten times. This chain uses TRBV6-2 or TRBV6-3 with TRBJ2-1; 10 bases map to TRBD2. The length of the CDR3 is 17 residues. CDR1 is MNHEY, CDR2 SVGEGT, per germline. V lost 0 bases and J lost 4; bases outside the gene matches: 6. For the CDR3, the DNA is TGTGCCAGCAGTTACTCACCGACTAGCGGGCTTTACAATGAGCAGTTCTTC. Its protein product is CASSYSPTSGLYNEQFF.

This clonotype has just a few counts. V and J are TRBV14 and TRBJ2-5; 7 bases fit TRBD2. The CDR3 spans 13 residues. Losses at the gene ends were 8 bases for V and 4 bases for J; bases not matched to a gene: 7. The germline gives CDR1 SGHDN, CDR2 FVKESK. CDR3 sequence: CASGYLAGETQYF. The CDR3 nucleotides are TGTGCCAGCGGATATTTAGCGGGAGAGACCCAGTACTTC.

The J gene is TRBJ2-3, the V gene TRBV7-2; weak D call: TRBD2 (6 bases). V lost 4 bases to trimming and J lost 11 bases, with 10 bases between them. The CDR3 runs to 11 residues. Looked up from germline, CDR1 is SGHTA and CDR2 is FQGNSA. CDR3 sequence reads: CASSSEEGQYF. DNA for the CDR3: TGTGCCAGCAGCTCCGAGGAGGGGCAGTATTTT.

The chain recombines TRBV9 with TRBJ2-6; no firm D call. CDR1 is SGDLS, CDR2 YYNGEE, per germline. Trimming took off 0 bases at V and 0 bases at J, with 7 bases between the two ends. The CDR3 loop spans 16 amino acids. The CDR3 DNA reads as TGTGCCAGCAGCGTAGCTGCGGACTCTGGGGCCAACGTCCTGACTTTC. Amino acid sequence: CASSVAADSGANVLTF.

In this sample, this clonotype turned up many times. The chain combines TRBV6-1 with TRBJ2-7, with 11 bases that match TRBD2. This CDR3 contains 14 residues. The V gene's germline CDR1 is MNHNS and CDR2 SASEGT. After removal of 5 bases from V and 3 bases from J, the junction contained 3 bases not matched to a gene. The CDR3 protein is CASSTGTSGYEQYF. The CDR3 DNA is TGTGCCAGCAGTACCGGGACTAGCGGCTACGAGCAGTACTTC.

The rearrangement uses TRBV10-2 and TRBJ2-3; TRBD1 might be the D (5 bases). V gave up 8 bases and J gave up 3 bases, with 18 bases separating them. CDR3 length equals 15 residues. Germline V gene data show CDR1 as WSHSY and CDR2 as SAAADI. Here the CDR3 reads CASQTREARTDTQYF. The CDR3 DNA reads as TGCGCCAGCCAAACCAGGGAAGCAAGGACAGATACGCAGTATTTT.

Many counts were recorded for this clonotype. This rearrangement joins TRBV7-9 to TRBJ1-4, with D possibly being TRBD1 (5 bases). Germline CDR1 and CDR2: SEHNR and FQNEAQ (reference sequence). Between the trimmed V and J ends, which lost 0 bases and 8 bases, there was a span of 16 bases. This CDR3 has 16 residues. The CDR3 bases are TGTGCCAGCAGCTTAGCGAGTTCAGGGTTGCGGGAAAAACTGTTTTTT. It yields the protein CASSLASSGLREKLFF.

This clonotype has only a few counts. This rearrangement joins TRBV6-5 to TRBJ1-3; 10 nucleotides align to TRBD1. The CDR3 is 17 amino acids. Germline V lookup: CDR1 MNHEY, CDR2 SVGAGI. After removal of 4 bases from V and 4 bases from J, the junction contained 10 bases not matched to a gene. The CDR3 coding sequence is TGTGCCAGCAGTTCGCACAAGACAGGGGGCGAAGGAAACACCATATATTTT. This sequence encodes CASSSHKTGGEGNTIYF.